These T cell receptor beta chains were read from a single sample in a study of CD8 T cells in ankylosing spondylitis. TCRdb re-called the 5' RACE reads through MiXCR, storing one row per CDR3 protein. The sample has about 33,000 distinct CDR3 sequences, approximately 15% seen once. Sequenced input: blood. The receptors were sampled from a male donor with ankylosing spondylitis or in good health (not recorded which). The CDR3 runs from the conserved cysteine through the conserved F or W. A D gene is named only where the DNA matches it firmly. Expanded clones are given a class, and other clones once, few, many or no size at all.

TRBV10-3	15	few	-	TRBJ2-3	CAISGSVGSTDTQYF	TGTGCCATCAGTGGGTCGGTGGGTAGCACAGATACGCAGTATTTT
TRBV27	13	-	-	TRBJ2-1	CASSSFPADEQFF	TGTGCCAGCAGTTCGTTTCCCGCCGATGAGCAGTTCTTC
TRBV9	15	-	TRBD2	TRBJ2-2	CASRETSGSAGELFF	TGTGCCAGCAGGGAGACTAGCGGGAGCGCCGGGGAGCTGTTTTTT
TRBV11-2	13	-	-	TRBJ2-1	CASSLAQGNEQFF	TGTGCCAGCAGCTTAGCCCAGGGCAATGAGCAGTTCTTC
TRBV7-2	15	-	-	TRBJ2-2	CASSLKSANTGELFF	TGTGCCAGCAGCTTAAAATCTGCGAACACCGGGGAGCTGTTTTTT
TRBV12-3/TRBV12-4	14	-	-	TRBJ2-2	CASSSGQITGELFF	TGTGCCAGCAGTTCCGGACAGATCACCGGGGAGCTGTTTTTT
TRBV7-9	14	many	-	TRBJ2-5	CASSLVGSQETQYF	TGTGCCAGCAGCTTAGTTGGCAGCCAAGAGACCCAGTACTTC
TRBV20-1	14	-	TRBD1	TRBJ2-7	CSASDRVLSYEQYF	TGTAGTGCTAGTGACAGGGTCCTTTCCTACGAGCAGTACTTC
TRBV12-3/TRBV12-4	15	few	-	TRBJ2-2	CASRRSDRNTGELFF	TGTGCCAGCAGGCGAAGCGACAGGAACACCGGGGAGCTGTTTTTT
TRBV20-1	13	-	TRBD2	TRBJ2-5	CSASPGGLETQYF	TGCAGTGCTTCCCCGGGAGGGCTTGAGACCCAGTACTTC
TRBV7-2	15	few	TRBD1	TRBJ1-5	CASSLGGGANQPQHF	TGTGCCAGCAGCTTAGGAGGGGGCGCCAATCAGCCCCAGCATTTT
TRBV29-1	14	-	TRBD2	TRBJ2-1	CSDRTSGSYNEQFF	TGCAGCGACCGGACTAGCGGCTCCTACAATGAGCAATTCTTC
TRBV12-3/TRBV12-4	13	-	-	TRBJ2-2	CASSVGNTGELFF	TGTGCCAGCAGTGTGGGAAACACCGGGGAGCTGTTTTTT
TRBV28	14	-	-	TRBJ2-1	CASSSDLWQWEQFF	TGTGCCAGCAGTTCCGACCTCTGGCAATGGGAGCAGTTCTTC
TRBV7-2	14	many	TRBD1	TRBJ1-1	CASSLDRVNTEAFF	TGTGCCAGCAGCCTGGACAGGGTAAACACTGAAGCTTTCTTT
TRBV27	13	-	TRBD2	TRBJ2-5	CASSPLAMETQYF	TGTGCCAGCAGTCCACTAGCGATGGAGACCCAGTACTTC
TRBV29-1	14	-	-	TRBJ2-2	CSVEWAERTGELFF	TGCAGCGTTGAATGGGCAGAACGAACCGGGGAGCTGTTTTTT
TRBV11-3	14	few	-	TRBJ2-3	CASSLDWSSDTQYF	TGTGCCAGCAGCTTAGATTGGAGCTCAGATACGCAGTATTTT
TRBV7-2	15	-	TRBD1	TRBJ2-1	CASSLGDSRYNEQFF	TGTGCCAGCAGCTTAGGGGACAGCAGATACAATGAGCAGTTCTTC
TRBV4-3	18	-	TRBD2	TRBJ2-2	CASSQGASGSRDTGELFF	TGCGCCAGCAGCCAAGGCGCAAGCGGGAGTAGGGACACCGGGGAGCTGTTTTTT
TRBV28	14	-	-	TRBJ1-5	CASSLSFSNQPQHF	TGTGCCAGCAGTTTATCCTTTAGCAATCAGCCCCAGCATTTT
TRBV7-2	15	-	-	TRBJ2-7	CASSLEGQASYEQYF	TGTGCCAGCAGCTTAGAGGGCCAGGCCTCCTACGAGCAGTACTTC
TRBV28	16	few	TRBD1	TRBJ1-1	CASSFGQGVANTEAFF	TGTGCCAGCAGTTTTGGACAGGGGGTGGCGAACACTGAAGCTTTCTTT
TRBV20-1	14	-	-	TRBJ1-5	CSASQGLLNQPQHF	TGCAGTGCTAGCCAAGGGTTGCTGAATCAGCCCCAGCATTTT
TRBV24-1	14	-	-	TRBJ2-2	CAAEGGKNTGELFF	TGTGCAGCCGAGGGGGGGAAGAACACCGGGGAGCTGTTTTTT
TRBV7-3	12	-	-	TRBJ1-1	CASSLMGPPAFF	TGTGCCAGCAGCTTAATGGGCCCACCTGCTTTCTTT
TRBV29-1	14	few	-	TRBJ2-2	CSVAPSLNTGELFF	TGCAGCGTTGCTCCCAGTCTGAACACCGGGGAGCTGTTTTTT
TRBV6-2/TRBV6-3	13	few	TRBD1	TRBJ2-7	CASSSQGWYEQYF	TGTGCCAGCAGTTCACAGGGGTGGTACGAGCAGTACTTC